The rows below give T cell receptor beta chains drawn from one sample of a study of blood T cell repertoires in COVID-19. Assay used: immunoSEQ multiplex PCR; TCRdb lists only in-frame clones, some missing. The data show about 120,000 clones, about 85% seen once. Sequencing used peripheral blood. The receptors derive from an elderly man with acute or convalescent COVID-19. The CDR3 runs from the conserved cysteine through the conserved F or W. A D gene is named only where the DNA matches it firmly. Size tells how often a clone was seen (once, few, many) or the class of an expanded clone, and some rows leave it out.

j_call v_call clone_size d_call cdr3_nt cdr3_aa
TRBJ2-5 TRBV7-6 . TRBD2 TGTGCCAGCACCCGGGGGGGCACACAAGAGACCCAGTACTTC CASTRGGTQETQYF
TRBJ2-1 TRBV5-1 few TRBD2 TGCGCCAGCAACGCTCTAGCGGGAGGGTACAATGAGCAGTTCTTC CASNALAGGYNEQFF
TRBJ1-5 TRBV7-2 . . TGTGCCAGCAGTCCCGGGATCGGAAGCAATCAGCCCCAGCATTTT CASSPGIGSNQPQHF
TRBJ2-1 TRBV10-3 . TRBD1 TGTGCCATCAGTGAGTCGAGATGGGACAGTTACAATGAGCAGTTCTTC CAISESRWDSYNEQFF
TRBJ1-2 TRBV27 . TRBD1 TGTGCCAGCAGCCCCCGGACAGGGAGTAGCTATGGCTACACCTTC CASSPRTGSSYGYTF
TRBJ1-3 TRBV12-3/TRBV12-4 . TRBD1 TGTGCCAGCAAACGGACAGGGGGGAACACCATATATTTT CASKRTGGNTIYF
TRBJ1-4 TRBV28 . . TGTGCCAGCTTCTCGACGGGGGTTAATGAAAAACTGTTTTTT CASFSTGVNEKLFF
TRBJ2-5 TRBV5-5 once TRBD1 TGTGCCAGCAGCGGGACCGGGACAGGGCAAGAGACCCAGTACTTC CASSGTGTGQETQYF
TRBJ2-7 TRBV9 . TRBD1 TGTGCCAGCAGCGTAGCTACAGGGGCCTACGAGCAGTACTTC CASSVATGAYEQYF
TRBJ1-2 TRBV9 once . TGTGCCAGCAGCCTTACTCTGGGGGGATACGCCGGCTATGGCTACACCTTC CASSLTLGGYAGYGYTF
TRBJ1-2 TRBV19 few . TGTGCCAGTAGTATGACAGAGAACTATGGCTACACCTTC CASSMTENYGYTF
TRBJ1-2 TRBV11-2 few TRBD1 TGTGCCAGCAGCCTAAGACAGGGATGGGGCTATGGCTACACCTTC CASSLRQGWGYGYTF
TRBJ1-1 TRBV3-1/TRBV3-2 few TRBD1 TGTGCCAGCAGCCAAGCTGGACAGGACACTGAAGCTTTCTTT CASSQAGQDTEAFF
TRBJ1-6 TRBV5-4 . . TGTGCCAGCAGCTTGGGCAGGGTATTTAATTCACCCCTCCACTTT CASSLGRVFNSPLHF
TRBJ1-2 TRBV12-3/TRBV12-4 . . TGTGCCAGCAGTTTAGACGGTAACTATGGCTACACCTTC CASSLDGNYGYTF
TRBJ2-6 TRBV10-3 . . TGTGCCATCACCTCAGGGGAGACTGGGGCCAACGTCCTGACTTTC CAITSGETGANVLTF
TRBJ2-3 TRBV9 . TRBD2 TGTGCCAGCAGCCCAGGGGCGGGACTAGGGGTTGGCACAGATACGCAGTATTTT CASSPGAGLGVGTDTQYF
TRBJ2-2 TRBV5-1 . . TGCGCCACCTCCCCTAGGAGAGAGCGGTCATTAGGGAACACCGGGGAGCTGTTTTTT CATSPRRERSLGNTGELFF
TRBJ1-5 TRBV28 . . TGTGCCAGCTTAACCCAACAGGGCGATCAGCCCCAGCATTTT CASLTQQGDQPQHF
TRBJ1-2 TRBV19 . TRBD1 TGTGCCAGTAGTCCCAGGACAGGGGATGGCTACACCTTC CASSPRTGDGYTF
TRBJ2-3 TRBV11-3 few TRBD2 TGTGCCAGCAGCTCAAAGGGGACTAGCGGGAAGTCTAGCACAGATACGCAGTATTTT CASSSKGTSGKSSTDTQYF
TRBJ2-3 TRBV27 . . TGTGCCAGCAGTTTCTATTACACAGATACGCAGTATTTT CASSFYYTDTQYF
TRBJ2-3 TRBV7-3 . TRBD1 TGTGCCAGCAGCCCCGGGACAGGTATAGATACGCAGTATTTT CASSPGTGIDTQYF
TRBJ2-7 TRBV9 . . TGTGCCAGCAGCGTAGCCGGAACCGGGGTCTACGAGCAGTACTTC CASSVAGTGVYEQYF
TRBJ2-1 TRBV19 . . TGTGCCAGTATTCCAAGGTGGGCCCGGGAGAATGAGCAGTTCTTC CASIPRWARENEQFF
TRBJ2-4 TRBV4-2 . TRBD2 TGTGCCAGCAGCCAAGATCGGAGCGGGAAAGGCAAAAACATTCAGTACTTC CASSQDRSGKGKNIQYF
TRBJ2-3 TRBV6-4 . . TGTGCCAGCACCCTAGAGGCGGGAGATACGCAGTATTTT CASTLEAGDTQYF
TRBJ2-7 TRBV7-2 . TRBD2 TGTGCCAGCAGACTAACTAGCGGGATTGACGAGCAGTACTTC CASRLTSGIDEQYF
TRBJ1-4 TRBV7-2 . TRBD1 TGTGCCAGCAGCCCCCTTAGGGACAGGGGTCATGAAAAACTGTTTTTT CASSPLRDRGHEKLFF
TRBJ2-7 TRBV10-3 . TRBD1 TGTGCCACTTGGGACAGTCGAAACTCCTACGAGCAGTACTTC CATWDSRNSYEQYF
TRBJ2-7 TRBV11-3 . TRBD2 TGTGCCAGCAGCTTAAGCGGGAGCTCCTACGAGCAGTACTTC CASSLSGSSYEQYF
TRBJ2-7 TRBV11-3 . . TGTGCCAGCAGCTCGCGCCTGGGGGGGGCCGGCGAGCAGTACTTC CASSSRLGGAGEQYF
TRBJ2-4 TRBV5-4 . . TGTGCCAGCAGCTTGGCAGGTATTGACATTCAGTACTTC CASSLAGIDIQYF
TRBJ2-2 TRBV28 . . TGTGCCAGCAGTCTCCGACTTACGAACACCGGGGAGCTGTTTTTT CASSLRLTNTGELFF
TRBJ1-6 TRBV19 . TRBD1 TGTGCCAGTAGTCCTCGAGGGACAGGGATGAATTCACCCCTCCACTTT CASSPRGTGMNSPLHF
TRBJ2-7 TRBV4-1 . TRBD1 TGCGCCAGCAGCCAAGATACAGGGGGCCCCTACGAGCAGTACTTC CASSQDTGGPYEQYF
TRBJ1-2 TRBV3-1/TRBV3-2 . . TGTGCCAGCAGCCCTAATTCCGGGAGCTATGGCTACACCTTC CASSPNSGSYGYTF
TRBJ1-2 TRBV6-4 . . TGTGCCAGCAGCCCCGGACAGACCTCTAACTATGGCTACACCTTC CASSPGQTSNYGYTF
TRBJ2-7 TRBV6-5 . . TGTGCCAGCAGTTCCCAGGTTGCCGATCGCGAGCAGTACTTC CASSSQVADREQYF
TRBJ1-2 TRBV7-4 . . TGTGCCAGCAGTATACAGGTAAACTATGGCTACACCTTC CASSIQVNYGYTF
TRBJ1-3 TRBV4-1 . . TGCGCCAGCAGCCAAGTGACACAGGCTAAAGGGGGAAACACCATATATTTT CASSQVTQAKGGNTIYF
TRBJ2-7 TRBV19 . . TGTGCCAGTAGTATAAACTACGAGCAGTACTTC CASSINYEQYF
TRBJ1-2 TRBV29-1 few TRBD1 TGCAGCGTTGTCACCCTCGGGACAGGGAACACCTTC CSVVTLGTGNTF
TRBJ1-1 TRBV6-2/TRBV6-3 . . TGTGCCAGCAGCAACAGGAACACTGAAGCTTTCTTT CASSNRNTEAFF
TRBJ2-1 TRBV19 once . TGTGCCAGTAGTATTTCGTCCCAGAGGGCGAATGAGCAGTTCTTC CASSISSQRANEQFF
TRBJ1-5 TRBV5-8 . TRBD1 TGTGCCAGCAGCTTACAGGGGAGCAATCAGCCCCAGCATTTT CASSLQGSNQPQHF
TRBJ1-1 TRBV19 . . TGTGCCAGTAGTGAAGACAGTGAAGCTTTCTTT CASSEDSEAFF